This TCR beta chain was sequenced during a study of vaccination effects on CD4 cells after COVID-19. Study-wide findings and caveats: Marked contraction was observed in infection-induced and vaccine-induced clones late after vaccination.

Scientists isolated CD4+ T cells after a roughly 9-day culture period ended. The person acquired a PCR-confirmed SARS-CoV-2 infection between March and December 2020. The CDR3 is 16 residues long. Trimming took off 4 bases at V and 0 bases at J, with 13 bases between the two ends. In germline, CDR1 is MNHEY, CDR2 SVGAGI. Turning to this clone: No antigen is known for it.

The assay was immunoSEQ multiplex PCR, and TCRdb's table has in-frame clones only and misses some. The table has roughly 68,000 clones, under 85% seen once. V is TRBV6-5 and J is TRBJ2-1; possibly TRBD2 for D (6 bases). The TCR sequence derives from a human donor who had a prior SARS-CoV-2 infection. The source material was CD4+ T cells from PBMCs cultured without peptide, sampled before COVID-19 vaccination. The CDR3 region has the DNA TGTGCCAGCAGTTTCGCGGGGCGTCGCTCCTACAATGAGCAGTTCTTC. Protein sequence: CASSFAGRRSYNEQFF.